Included here is one TCR beta chain sequence, with context. These data are taken from a study of shared clonotypes between healthy human individuals. Between the trimmed V and J ends, which lost 2 bases and 8 bases, there was a span of 14 bases. The CDR3 totals 14 residues. CDR1 is MDHEN and CDR2 is SYDVKM in the germline V gene. Generated by immunoSEQ multiplex PCR, the TCRdb table keeps only in-frame clones and is missing some. The sample consists of more than 1 million clones, 78% of them appearing once. The specimen sequenced was memory CD4+ T cells from PBMCs. Subset given: CD45RA-negative fraction. This rearrangement joins TRBV28 to TRBJ2-3, with a tentative D call TRBD2 (6 bases). This TCR came from a man younger than 35 in good health. Some clones in this sample may be carry-over from other donors' samples. CDR3 nucleotide sequence: TGTGCCAGCAGTTTAACGGCGGGGCACGGTACGCAGTATTTT. Its translation: CASSLTAGHGTQYF. Full variable domain (missing parts from reference TRBV28 and TRBJ2-3): DVKVTQSSRYLVKRTGEKVFLECVQDMDHENMFWYRQDPGLGLRLIYFSYDVKMKEKGDIPEGYSVSREKKERFSLILESASTNQTSMYLCASSLTAGHGTQYFGPGTRLTVL.